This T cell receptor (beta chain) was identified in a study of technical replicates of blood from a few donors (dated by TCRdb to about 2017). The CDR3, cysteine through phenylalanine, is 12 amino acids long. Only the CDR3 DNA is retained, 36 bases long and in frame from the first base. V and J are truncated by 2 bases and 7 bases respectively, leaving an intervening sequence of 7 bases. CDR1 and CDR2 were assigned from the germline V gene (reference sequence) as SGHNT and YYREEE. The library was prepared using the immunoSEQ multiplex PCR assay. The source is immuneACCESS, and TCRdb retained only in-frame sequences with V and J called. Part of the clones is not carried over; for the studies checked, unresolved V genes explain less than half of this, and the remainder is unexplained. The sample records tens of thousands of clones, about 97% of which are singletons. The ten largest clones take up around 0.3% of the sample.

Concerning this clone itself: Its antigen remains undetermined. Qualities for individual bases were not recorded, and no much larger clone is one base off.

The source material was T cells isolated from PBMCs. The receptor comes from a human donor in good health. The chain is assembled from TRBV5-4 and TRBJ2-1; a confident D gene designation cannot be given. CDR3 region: CASSLHGNEQFF. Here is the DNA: TGTGCCAGCAGCTTACATGGTAATGAGCAGTTCTTC. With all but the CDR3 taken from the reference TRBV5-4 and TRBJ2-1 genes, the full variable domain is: ETGVTQSPTHLIKTRGQQVTLRCSSQSGHNTVSWYQQALGQGPQFIFQYYREEENGRGNFPPRFSGLQFPNYSSELNVNALELDDSALYLCASSLHGNEQFFGPGTRLTVL.